The 11 T cell receptor beta chains below come from one sample, sequenced in a study of blood T cell repertoires in COVID-19. Generated by immunoSEQ multiplex PCR, the TCRdb table keeps only in-frame clones and is missing some. The sample lists about 150,000 clones; approximately 82% were seen once. The specimen was peripheral blood. All receptors derive from a woman between 65 and 79 years old who had recovered from COVID-19.

The chain carries TRBV7-3 and TRBJ2-2; D is perhaps TRBD1 (5 bases). Trimming stripped 5 bases from V and 3 bases from J, with 10 bases between. This CDR3 is 14 amino acids long. Germline V gene sequence: CDR1 SGHTA, CDR2 FQGTGA. This CDR3 reads CASSQQGYTGELFF. DNA of the CDR3: TGTGCCAGCAGCCAGCAGGGTTACACCGGGGAGCTGTTTTTT.

This clone has only a few counts. This rearrangement joins TRBV16 to TRBJ1-5; D is uncertain. Germline CDR1 and CDR2: KGHSY and FQNENV. The CDR3 contains 12 residues. The V gene lost 2 bases and the J gene lost 7 bases, with 6 bases spanning the gap. The CDR3 spells CASSQGGQPQHF. The CDR3 bases are TGTGCCAGCAGCCAAGGAGGGCAGCCCCAGCATTTT.

This chain uses TRBV2 with TRBJ1-5; no firm D call. The V end was cut by 4 bases, the J end by 4 bases, with 14 bases between. The V gene's germline CDR1 is SNHLY and CDR2 FYNNEI. The CDR3 runs 15 residues. CDR3 sequence: CASSAQRGSNQPQHF. Written as DNA, the CDR3 is TGTGCCAGCAGTGCCCAAAGAGGGTCTAATCAGCCCCAGCATTTT.

The rearrangement joins TRBV2 to TRBJ1-2; D possibly corresponds to TRBD1 (6 bases). The V end lost 8 bases, the J end lost 4 bases, and 17 bases lay between the germline ends. The CDR3 length is 14 residues. The germline V gene has CDR1 SNHLY and CDR2 FYNNEI. Here the CDR3 reads CASRMAGVGYGYTF. DNA of the CDR3: TGTGCCAGCCGCATGGCAGGGGTTGGCTATGGCTACACCTTC.

This clone has a handful of counts. The chain uses TRBV3-1 (or the pseudogene TRBV3-2) and TRBJ2-4, with 7 positions matching TRBD1. CDR3 length: 14 amino acids. Germline lookup yields CDR1 LGHDT and CDR2 YNNKEL (reference sequence). Trimming took 4 bases from V and 8 from J; bases not matched to a gene: 8. The CDR3 DNA is TGTGCCAGCAGCCGGGGACAGCTTGTTGACATTCAGTACTTC. Translated: CASSRGQLVDIQYF.

CDR3 DNA sequence: TGTGCCAGCGGGACAGGCCCCGAAAAACTGTTTTTT. Its protein is CASGTGPEKLFF. The V and J genes are TRBV5-8 and TRBJ1-4; 8 nucleotides align to TRBD1. J gave up 8 bases and V 7 bases, and 4 bases lay outside the gene matches. There are 12 residues in the CDR3. The germline gives CDR1 SGHTS, CDR2 YDEGEE.

This clone was observed a handful of times. The J gene is TRBJ1-3, the V gene TRBV9, with TRBD1 matching over 7 bases. V trimming: 4 bases; J trimming: 0 bases; junction bases outside the gene matches: 4. This CDR3 has 15 residues. Germline V gives CDR1 SGDLS, CDR2 YYNGEE. In DNA form, the CDR3 reads TGTGCCAGCAGCCCCGGGACAGACTCTGGAAACACCATATATTTT. Translated: CASSPGTDSGNTIYF.

On this clone: Other nucleotide sequences from this sample produce the same CDR3. The rearrangement uses TRBV7-9 and TRBJ1-1; D not resolved. Germline V gives CDR1 SEHNR, CDR2 FQNEAQ (reference sequence). The V gene lost 1 base and the J gene lost 1 base, with 4 bases spanning the gap. This CDR3 is built from 13 residues. Here the CDR3 reads CASSLGANTEAFF. The CDR3 DNA sequence: TGTGCCAGCAGCTTAGGAGCGAACACTGAAGCTTTCTTT.

The chain links TRBV7-2 to TRBJ2-3; D is ambiguous. The germline CDR1 and CDR2 sequences are SGHTA and FQGNSA. V lost 2 bases and J 1 base, leaving 4 bases between the germline ends. CDR3 size: 13 residues. The CDR3 is CASSLSGTDTQYF. Here the CDR3 DNA reads TGTGCCAGCAGCTTAAGCGGCACAGATACGCAGTATTTT.

The chain recombines TRBV28 with TRBJ2-7; 8 nucleotides match TRBD2. The CDR3 runs to 17 residues. CDR1 is MDHEN and CDR2 is SYDVKM in the germline V gene. The junction had 9 bases not matched to a gene; V was cut back by 2 bases and J by 0 bases. DNA for the CDR3: TGTGCCAGCAGTTTACCCCTAGCGGGTCCCAGCTCCTACGAGCAGTACTTC. Translation: CASSLPLAGPSSYEQYF.

The gene calls are TRBV27 and TRBJ2-7; 7 bases line up with TRBD1. After removal of 3 bases from V and 9 bases from J, the junction contained 23 bases not matched to a gene. CDR1 and CDR2 from the germline V gene are MNHEY and SMNVEV (reference sequence). The CDR3 contains 18 residues. The CDR3 region has the DNA TGTGCCAGCAGTTTTTTCCCCCCCGACAGGGTACCACCCCCGGGGCAGTACTTC. Its translation: CASSFFPPDRVPPPGQYF.